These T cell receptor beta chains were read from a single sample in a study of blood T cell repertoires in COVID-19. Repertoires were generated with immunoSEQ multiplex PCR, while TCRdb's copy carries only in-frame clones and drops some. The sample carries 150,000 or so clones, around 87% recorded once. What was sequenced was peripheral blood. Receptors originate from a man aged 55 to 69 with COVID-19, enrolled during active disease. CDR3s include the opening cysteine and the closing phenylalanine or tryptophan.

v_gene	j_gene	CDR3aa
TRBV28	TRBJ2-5	CASSFLETQYF
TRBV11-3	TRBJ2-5	CASSLEGGLTQETQYF
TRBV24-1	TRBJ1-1	CATSELPEDGMNTEAFF
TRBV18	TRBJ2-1	CASSPIPMRQGARYNEQFF
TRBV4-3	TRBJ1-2	CASSQDPGGFNYGYTF
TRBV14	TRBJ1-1	CASRGTGGPEAFF
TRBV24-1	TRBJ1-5	CATSDGDRGYNQPQHF
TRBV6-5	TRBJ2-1	CASSWGLAGWNEQFF
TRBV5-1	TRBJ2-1	CASSLGMGGRWFF
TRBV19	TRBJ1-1	CASCLGEMNTEAFF
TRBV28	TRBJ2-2	CASSAGTARTGELFF
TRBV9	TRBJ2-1	CASSPRGGAVNEQFF
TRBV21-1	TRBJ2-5	CASHANRRGQETQYF
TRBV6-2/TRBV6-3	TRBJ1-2	CASSYYQGQSYGYTF
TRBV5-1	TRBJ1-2	CASSLGAGGRDGYTF
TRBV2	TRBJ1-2	CASSTEGGSYGYTF
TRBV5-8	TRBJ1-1	CASSSITYTGLEAFF
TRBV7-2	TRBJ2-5	CASSSYRGRGETQYF